This T cell receptor (beta chain) was retrieved from a study of Ad26.COV2.S vaccination and SARS-CoV-2 variants. Study at large: Once or twice, 56 days apart, Ad26.COV2.S was delivered intramuscularly.

Findings and caveats of the study: Substantial breadth was reported for post-vaccination spike-specific CD8+ and CD4+ T cells. Assessments of TCR breadth and depth may have underestimated the total T cell responses.

Using immunoSEQ multiplex PCR, the repertoire was profiled, and TCRdb retains in-frame clones only, with some absent. Among 380,000 or so clones listed, about 83% were seen once. Treatment described: roughly 18 received Ad26.COV2.S at low or high dose, single or two shots; about 5 received placebo; per-sample allocation not given. Collection of samples fell on day 63 after the first vaccine or placebo injection. Remarks on this clone: Its antigen is currently unknown.

Germline loops: CDR1 SGHVS, CDR2 FNYEAQ. The CDR3 has 21 amino acids. With 1 base clipped from V and 3 bases from J, the junction kept 20 bases outside the gene matches. The clonotype comes from a person between 18 and 65 years old who received the Ad26.COV2.S COVID-19 vaccine or a placebo. The sample here was peripheral blood, taken in a trial of Ad26.COV2.S vaccine versus placebo. The chain links TRBV7-6 to TRBJ1-3; 8 nucleotides match TRBD1. The CDR3 DNA sequence: TGTGCCAGCAGCTTAGTATTGGTCGGCAGGGGGCGATTTTCCGTTGGAAACACCATATATTTT. The encoded protein is CASSLVLVGRGRFSVGNTIYF.